This T cell receptor (beta chain) stems from a study of blood T cell repertoires in COVID-19. The wider study: From T cells, B-cell-depleted T cells, or PBMCs came the material, which was cDNA or gDNA.

Some clones are missing from TCRdb's copy, which holds only in-frame ones; the method was immunoSEQ multiplex PCR. Among roughly 52,000 clones listed, around 80% were seen once. The TCR comes from a human donor in a cohort sampled during active COVID-19. The sequencing sample was made of peripheral blood.

The DNA of the CDR3 is TGTGCCAGCAGTTACGTCGGGGGGAACTACGAGCAGTACTTC. Amino acids: CASSYVGGNYEQYF. The chain employs TRBV6-6 and TRBJ2-7; 7 bases agree with TRBD2. Trimming removed 2 bases from V and 3 bases from J; junction bases left unmatched: 4. From germline, CDR1 is MNHNY and CDR2 SVGAGI (reference sequence). CDR3 length: 14 amino acids.